This entry concerns a single TCR beta chain. The data were taken from a study of blood T cell repertoires in COVID-19. Study as a whole: PBMCs, B-cell-depleted T cells, or T cells provided the cDNA or gDNA that made up the material.

Assay used: immunoSEQ multiplex PCR; TCRdb lists only in-frame clones, some missing. The data show some 210,000 clones, with around 90% seen just once and approximately 10% held by the top ten. Cohorts were assigned according to the clinical history that participants reported. The CDR3 contains 13 residues. With 4 bases removed from V and 1 base from J, the gap between germline ends came to 8 bases. The V gene's germline CDR1 is SQVTM and CDR2 ANQGSEA. This receptor was obtained from a young man with acute COVID-19. The sequenced sample consisted of PBMCs or T cells enriched from blood (not recorded which). The chain is built from TRBV29-1 and TRBJ1-3; D remains unclear. The chain's CDR3 is CSVARQSGNTIYF. The CDR3 region has the DNA TGCAGCGTTGCCAGGCAATCTGGAAACACCATATATTTT.